This T cell receptor beta chain was obtained from a study of cytomegalovirus exposure and HLA in healthy donors. Study findings and constraints: Trimming of TCR beta V- and J-genes showed a link, identified in a later analysis, to a missense DCLRE1C variant. Highest at DRB1 and lowest at HLA-C, TCR association rates differed among HLA loci in a later analysis. Most TCR sequences proved rare, with some public TCRs found in many donors.

Details on this clone: Its target is unknown.

The PCR was carried out with 60 Vbeta primers and 13 Jbeta primers. Method: immunoSEQ multiplex PCR; TCRdb's copy keeps in-frame clones and lacks some. In the table there are under 150,000 clones, less than 9.5% of which are singletons. CDR3 length: 15 amino acids. After removal of 2 bases from V and 8 bases from J, the junction contained 11 bases not matched to a gene. Per germline, CDR1 MDHEN and CDR2 SYDVKM. Sequenced material: PBMCs. J is TRBJ1-2 and V is TRBV28, with 7 bases matching TRBD1. The origin of this receptor is a male donor in good health and CMV-seronegative. In nucleotides, the CDR3 is TGTGCCAGCAGTTTAGGGGACAGTAGGATGGGGGGCTACACCTTC. This gives the protein CASSLGDSRMGGYTF.